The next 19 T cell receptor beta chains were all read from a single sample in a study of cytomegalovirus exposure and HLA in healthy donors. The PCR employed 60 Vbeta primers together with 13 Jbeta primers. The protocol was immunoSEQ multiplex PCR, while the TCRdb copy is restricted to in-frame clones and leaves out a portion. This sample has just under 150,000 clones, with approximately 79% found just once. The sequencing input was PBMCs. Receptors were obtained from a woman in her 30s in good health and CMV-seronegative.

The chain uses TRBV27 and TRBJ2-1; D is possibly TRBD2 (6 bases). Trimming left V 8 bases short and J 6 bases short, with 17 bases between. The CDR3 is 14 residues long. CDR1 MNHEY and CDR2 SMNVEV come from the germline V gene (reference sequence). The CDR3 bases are TGTGCCAGCCAGGGACTTTCATTGAGCAATGAGCAGTTCTTC. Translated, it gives CASQGLSLSNEQFF.

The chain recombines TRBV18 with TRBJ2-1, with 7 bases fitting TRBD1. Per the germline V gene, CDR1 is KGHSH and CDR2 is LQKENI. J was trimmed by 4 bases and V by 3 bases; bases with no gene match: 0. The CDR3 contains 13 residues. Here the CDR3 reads CASSPDRYNEQFF. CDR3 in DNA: TGTGCCAGCTCACCGGACAGGTACAATGAGCAGTTCTTC.

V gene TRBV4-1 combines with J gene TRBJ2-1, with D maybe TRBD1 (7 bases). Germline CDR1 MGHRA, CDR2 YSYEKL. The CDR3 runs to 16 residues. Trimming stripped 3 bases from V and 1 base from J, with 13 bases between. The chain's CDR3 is CASSQSGGFSYNEQFF. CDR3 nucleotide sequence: TGCGCCAGCAGCCAGTCAGGGGGGTTTTCCTACAATGAGCAGTTCTTC.

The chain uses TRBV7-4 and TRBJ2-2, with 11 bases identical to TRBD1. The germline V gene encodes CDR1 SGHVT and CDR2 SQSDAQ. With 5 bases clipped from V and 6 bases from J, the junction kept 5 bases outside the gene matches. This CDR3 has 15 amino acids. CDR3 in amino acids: CASSPRGQGAGELFF. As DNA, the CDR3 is TGTGCCAGCAGCCCCAGGGGACAGGGGGCCGGGGAGCTGTTTTTT.

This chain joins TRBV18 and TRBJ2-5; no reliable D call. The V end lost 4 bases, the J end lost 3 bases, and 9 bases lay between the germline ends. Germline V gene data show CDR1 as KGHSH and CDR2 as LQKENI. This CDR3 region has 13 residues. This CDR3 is CASSQNSEETQYF. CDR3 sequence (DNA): TGTGCCAGCTCACAGAACTCGGAAGAGACCCAGTACTTC.

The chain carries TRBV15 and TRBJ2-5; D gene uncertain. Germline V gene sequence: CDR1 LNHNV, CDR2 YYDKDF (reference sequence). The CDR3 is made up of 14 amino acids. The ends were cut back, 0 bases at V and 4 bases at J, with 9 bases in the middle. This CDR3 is CATSRDLSTETQYF. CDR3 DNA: TGTGCCACCAGCAGAGACCTGAGCACAGAGACCCAGTACTTC.

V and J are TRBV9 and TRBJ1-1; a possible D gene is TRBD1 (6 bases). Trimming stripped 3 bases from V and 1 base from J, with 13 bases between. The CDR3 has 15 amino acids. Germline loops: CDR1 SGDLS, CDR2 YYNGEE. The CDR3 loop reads CASSAAGGANTEAFF. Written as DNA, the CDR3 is TGTGCCAGCAGCGCCGCGGGGGGGGCGAACACTGAAGCTTTCTTT.

The CDR3 loop reads CASSLGLAGGEDTQYF. The CDR3 coding sequence is TGTGCCAGCAGCTTGGGACTAGCGGGAGGGGAAGATACGCAGTATTTT. This chain joins TRBV5-6 and TRBJ2-3; 14 bases align to TRBD2. The CDR3 consists of 16 residues. The germline V gene encodes CDR1 SGHDT and CDR2 YYEEEE. Trimming took 0 bases from V and 5 from J; bases not matched to a gene: 2.

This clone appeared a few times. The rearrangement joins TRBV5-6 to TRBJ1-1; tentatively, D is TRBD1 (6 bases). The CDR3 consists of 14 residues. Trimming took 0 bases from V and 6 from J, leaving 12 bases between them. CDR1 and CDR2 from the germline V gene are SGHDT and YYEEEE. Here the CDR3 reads CASSLDTGSSEAFF. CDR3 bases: TGTGCCAGCAGCTTGGACACAGGGAGCTCTGAAGCTTTCTTT.

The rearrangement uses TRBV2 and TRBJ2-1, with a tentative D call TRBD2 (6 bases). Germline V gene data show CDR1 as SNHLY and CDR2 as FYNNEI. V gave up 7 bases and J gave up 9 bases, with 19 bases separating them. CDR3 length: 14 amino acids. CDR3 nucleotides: TGTGCCAGCACCCCCGGGAGAGATAGGGGTGAGCAGTTCTTC. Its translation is CASTPGRDRGEQFF.

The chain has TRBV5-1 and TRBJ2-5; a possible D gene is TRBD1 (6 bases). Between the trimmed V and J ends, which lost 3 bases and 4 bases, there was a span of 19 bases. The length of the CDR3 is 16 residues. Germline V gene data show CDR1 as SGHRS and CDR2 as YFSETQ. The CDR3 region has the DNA TGCGCCAGCAGCTCCAGGGGCGTACAAGGAAGAGAGACCCAGTACTTC. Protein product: CASSSRGVQGRETQYF.

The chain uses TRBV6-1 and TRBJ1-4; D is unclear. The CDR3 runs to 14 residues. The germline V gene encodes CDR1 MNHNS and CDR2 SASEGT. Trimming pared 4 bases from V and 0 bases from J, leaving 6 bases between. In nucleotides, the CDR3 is TGTGCCAGCAGTGGTATTACAACTAATGAAAAACTGTTTTTT. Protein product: CASSGITTNEKLFF.

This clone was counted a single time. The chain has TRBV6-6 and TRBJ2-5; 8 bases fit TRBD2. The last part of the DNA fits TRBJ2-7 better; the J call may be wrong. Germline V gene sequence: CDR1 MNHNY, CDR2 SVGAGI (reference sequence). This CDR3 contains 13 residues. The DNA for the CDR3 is TGTGCCACAGAGCGGGGGAACTCCTACGAGCAGTACTTC. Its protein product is CATERGNSYEQYF.

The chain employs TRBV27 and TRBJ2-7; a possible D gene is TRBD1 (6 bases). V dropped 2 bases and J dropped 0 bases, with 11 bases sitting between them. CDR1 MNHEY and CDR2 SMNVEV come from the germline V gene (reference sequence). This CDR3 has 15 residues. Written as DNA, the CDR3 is TGTGCCAGCAGTTTACGACAGGCGGGCTCCTACGAGCAGTACTTC. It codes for CASSLRQAGSYEQYF.

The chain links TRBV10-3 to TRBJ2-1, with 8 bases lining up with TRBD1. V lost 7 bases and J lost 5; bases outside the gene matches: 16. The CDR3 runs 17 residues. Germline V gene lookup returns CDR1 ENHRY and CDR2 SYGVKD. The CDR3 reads CAIKLDRVTGPHNEQFF. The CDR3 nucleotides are TGTGCCATCAAACTGGACAGGGTAACCGGTCCACACAATGAGCAGTTCTTC.

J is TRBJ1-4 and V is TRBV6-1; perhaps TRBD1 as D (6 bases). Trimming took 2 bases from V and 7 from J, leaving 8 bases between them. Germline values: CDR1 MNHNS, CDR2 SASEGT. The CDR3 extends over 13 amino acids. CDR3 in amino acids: CASSENRVEKLFF. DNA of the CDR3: TGTGCCAGCAGTGAAAACAGGGTTGAAAAACTGTTTTTT.

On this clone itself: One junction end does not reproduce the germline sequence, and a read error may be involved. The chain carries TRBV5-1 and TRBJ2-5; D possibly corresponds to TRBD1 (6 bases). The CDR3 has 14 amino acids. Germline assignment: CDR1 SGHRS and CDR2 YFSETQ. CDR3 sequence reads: CASSLVEGVEAQYF. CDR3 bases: TGCGCCAGCAGCTTGGTAGAGGGGGTAGAGGCCCAGTACTTC.

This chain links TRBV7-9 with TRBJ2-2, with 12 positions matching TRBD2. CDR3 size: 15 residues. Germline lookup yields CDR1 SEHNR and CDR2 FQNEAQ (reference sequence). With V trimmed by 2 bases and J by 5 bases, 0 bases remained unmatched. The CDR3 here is CASSLLAGGTGELFF. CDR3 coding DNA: TGTGCCAGCAGCTTACTAGCGGGAGGGACCGGGGAGCTGTTTTTT.

The CDR3 DNA follows: TGCGCCAGCAGCTCGCGGGGGGGCCTCGATACGCAGTATTTT. Residues: CASSSRGGLDTQYF. The gene calls are TRBV5-1 and TRBJ2-3; 9 bases align to TRBD2. Germline V gene data show CDR1 as SGHRS and CDR2 as YFSETQ. Trimming took 3 bases from V and 6 from J; bases not matched to a gene: 5. The CDR3 is 14 residues long.